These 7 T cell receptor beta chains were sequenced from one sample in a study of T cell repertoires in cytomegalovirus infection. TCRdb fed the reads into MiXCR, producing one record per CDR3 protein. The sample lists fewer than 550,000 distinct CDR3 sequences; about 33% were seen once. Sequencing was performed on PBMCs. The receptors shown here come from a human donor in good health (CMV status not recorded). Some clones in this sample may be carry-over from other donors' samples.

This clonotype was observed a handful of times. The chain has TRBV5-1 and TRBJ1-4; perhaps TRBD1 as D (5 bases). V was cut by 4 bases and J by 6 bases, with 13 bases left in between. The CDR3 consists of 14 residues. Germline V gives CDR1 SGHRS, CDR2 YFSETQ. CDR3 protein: CASSPGTYYEKLFF. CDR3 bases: TGCGCCAGCAGCCCCGGGACCTACTATGAAAAACTGTTTTTT.

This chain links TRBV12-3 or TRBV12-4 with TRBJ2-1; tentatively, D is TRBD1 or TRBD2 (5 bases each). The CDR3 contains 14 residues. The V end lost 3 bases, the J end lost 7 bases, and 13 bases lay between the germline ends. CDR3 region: CASSLVGAGNEQFF. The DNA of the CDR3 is TGTGCCAGCAGTTTGGTCGGGGCTGGGAATGAGCAGTTCTTC.

CDR3 DNA: TGTGCCATCCAGCCGGGGGGGCCGGTAGATACGCAGTATTTT. This gives the protein CAIQPGGPVDTQYF. This rearrangement joins TRBV10-3 to TRBJ2-3, with 8 bases identical to TRBD2. The CDR3 sequence is 14 residues long. Germline CDR1 ENHRY, CDR2 SYGVKD. V lost 8 bases and J lost 5; bases outside the gene matches: 9.

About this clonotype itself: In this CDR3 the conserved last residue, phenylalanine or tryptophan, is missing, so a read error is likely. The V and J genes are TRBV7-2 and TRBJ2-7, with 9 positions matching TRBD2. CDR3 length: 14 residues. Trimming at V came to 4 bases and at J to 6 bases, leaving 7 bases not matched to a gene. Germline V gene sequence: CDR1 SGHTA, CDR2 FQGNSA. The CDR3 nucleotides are TGTGCCAGCAGCTCCCAGCGGGGGGCGGGCGAGCAGTACTGC. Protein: CASSSQRGAGEQYC.

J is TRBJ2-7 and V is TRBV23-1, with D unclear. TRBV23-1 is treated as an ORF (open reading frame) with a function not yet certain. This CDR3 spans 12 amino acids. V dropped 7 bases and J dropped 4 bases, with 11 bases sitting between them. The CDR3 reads CASTRPTYEQYF. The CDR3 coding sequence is TGCGCCAGCACAAGGCCTACGTACGAGCAGTACTTC.

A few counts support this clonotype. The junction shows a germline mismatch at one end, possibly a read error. CDR3 region: CASSLDGMNTEAFF. The CDR3 DNA sequence: TGTGCCAGCAGCTTGGATGGAATGAACACTGAAGCTTTCTTT. J is TRBJ1-1 and V is TRBV5-1; the D is unclear. Germline CDR1 SGHRS, CDR2 YFSETQ. This CDR3 region has 14 residues.

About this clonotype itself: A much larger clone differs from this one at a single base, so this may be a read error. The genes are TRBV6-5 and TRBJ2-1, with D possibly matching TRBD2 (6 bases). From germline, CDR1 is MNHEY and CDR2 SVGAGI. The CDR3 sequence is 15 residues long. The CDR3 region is CASSKLAEPYNEPFF. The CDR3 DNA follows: TGTGCCAGCAGCAAACTAGCTGAACCATACAATGAGCCGTTCTTC.